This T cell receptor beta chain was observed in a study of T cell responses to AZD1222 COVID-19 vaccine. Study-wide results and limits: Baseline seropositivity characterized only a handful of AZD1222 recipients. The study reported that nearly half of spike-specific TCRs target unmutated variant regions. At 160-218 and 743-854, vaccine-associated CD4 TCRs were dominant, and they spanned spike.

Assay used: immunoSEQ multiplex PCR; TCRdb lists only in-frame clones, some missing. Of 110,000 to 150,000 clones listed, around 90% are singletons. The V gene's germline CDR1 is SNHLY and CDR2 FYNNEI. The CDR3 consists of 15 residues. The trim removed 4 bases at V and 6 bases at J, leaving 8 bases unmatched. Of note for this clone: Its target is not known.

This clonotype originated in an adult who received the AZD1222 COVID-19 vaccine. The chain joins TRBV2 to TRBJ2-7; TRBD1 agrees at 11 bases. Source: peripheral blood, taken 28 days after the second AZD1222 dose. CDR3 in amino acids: CASSGPGTGGLEQYF. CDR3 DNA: TGTGCCAGCAGTGGACCCGGGACAGGGGGACTCGAGCAGTACTTC.